This T cell receptor (beta chain) was found in a study of blood T cell repertoires in COVID-19. The CDR3 covers 14 residues. J lost 8 bases, V lost 4 bases, and 10 bases had no gene match. CDR1 SGHRS and CDR2 YFSETQ come from the germline V gene. Some clones are missing from TCRdb's copy, which holds only in-frame ones; the method was immunoSEQ multiplex PCR. The sample shows approximately 330,000 clones, roughly 91% of them seen only once. The sequence was obtained from a woman in her thirties who had recovered from COVID-19. V usage is TRBV5-1 and J usage is TRBJ1-1; 8 bases match TRBD1. Sequencing was done on a sample of PBMCs or T cells enriched from blood (not recorded which). CDR3: CASSGGTGFLEAFF. The DNA of the CDR3 is TGCGCCAGCAGCGGAGGGACAGGATTTCTAGAAGCTTTCTTT.